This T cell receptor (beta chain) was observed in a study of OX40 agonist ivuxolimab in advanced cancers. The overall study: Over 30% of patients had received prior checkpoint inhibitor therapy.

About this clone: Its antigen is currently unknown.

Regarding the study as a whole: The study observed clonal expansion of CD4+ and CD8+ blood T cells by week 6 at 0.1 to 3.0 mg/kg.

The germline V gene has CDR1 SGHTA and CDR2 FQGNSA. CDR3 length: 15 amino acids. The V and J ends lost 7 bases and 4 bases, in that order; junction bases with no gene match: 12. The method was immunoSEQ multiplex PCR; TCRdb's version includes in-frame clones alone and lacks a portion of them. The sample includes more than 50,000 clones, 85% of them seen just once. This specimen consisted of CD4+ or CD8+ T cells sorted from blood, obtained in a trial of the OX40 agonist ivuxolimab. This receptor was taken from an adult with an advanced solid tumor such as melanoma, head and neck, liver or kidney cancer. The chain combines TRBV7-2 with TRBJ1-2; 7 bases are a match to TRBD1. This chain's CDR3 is CASNPMGTEPYGYTF. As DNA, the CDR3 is TGTGCCAGCAACCCCATGGGGACAGAGCCCTATGGCTACACCTTC. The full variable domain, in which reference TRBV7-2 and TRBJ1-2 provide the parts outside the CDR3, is GAGVSQSPSNKVTEKGKDVELRCDPISGHTALYWYRQSLGQGLEFLIYFQGNSAPDKSGLPSDRFSAERTGGSVSTLTIQRTQQEDSAVYLCASNPMGTEPYGYTFGSGTRLTVV.